This T cell receptor (beta chain) was documented in a study of shared T cell receptors in the human thymus. TCRdb's copy holds only in-frame clones and misses some; the assay was immunoSEQ multiplex PCR. Of hundreds of thousands of clones listed, 80% to 90% are singletons. The germline V gene encodes CDR1 SQVTM and CDR2 ANQGSEA. V trimming: 4 bases; J trimming: 6 bases; junction bases outside the gene matches: 7. The CDR3 runs to 13 residues. These data were also filed under a second study, of human thymus T cells. This second report adds: It was healthy Finnish infants having corrective surgery for congenital heart defects who were the donors. Thymus tissue was removed during corrective cardiac surgery.

This receptor was obtained from a girl less than two years old with a congenital heart defect. The rearrangement joins TRBV29-1 to TRBJ2-3; 7 nucleotides agree with TRBD1. The sample taken for sequencing was thymocytes. The CDR3 bases are TGCAGCGTTGTATCAGGGGGAAGGGATACGCAGTATTTT. Its translation is CSVVSGGRDTQYF.